This T cell receptor (beta chain) was sequenced during a study of shared clonotypes between healthy human individuals. Germline CDR1 SGHAT, CDR2 FQNNGV. Trimming took 5 bases from V and 8 from J, leaving 19 bases between them. CDR3 length equals 15 residues. The data were produced by immunoSEQ multiplex PCR, yet TCRdb's version contains in-frame clones alone and is incomplete. The profile covers some 2,100,000 clones, with almost 96% appearing a single time and less than 0.15% taken by the ten largest. The receptor was derived from a man aged 18-30 years in good health. Sample: naive CD4+ T cells sorted from blood. The subset was: CD45RA+ positively selected. The rearrangement uses TRBV11-2 and TRBJ2-1; D may correspond to TRBD1 or TRBD2 (6 bases each). CDR3 in DNA: TGTGCCAGCAGCCCAAGGGGGGACAAGAAAGATGAGCAGTTCTTC. Translating gives CASSPRGDKKDEQFF. Combining the CDR3 with reference TRBV11-2 and TRBJ2-1 gives the whole variable domain EAGVAQSPRYKIIEKRQSVAFWCNPISGHATLYWYQQILGQGPKLLIQFQNNGVVDDSQLPKDRFSAERLKGVDSTLKIQPAKLEDSAVYLCASSPRGDKKDEQFFGPGTRLTVL.